Shown below are 32 T cell receptor beta chains from a single sample sequenced in a study of T cell responses to AZD1222 COVID-19 vaccine. Profiling relied on immunoSEQ multiplex PCR, and the TCRdb table lists in-frame clones only, not all of them. This sample yields more than 95,000 clones, of which over 70% are seen a single time; around 20% belongs to the top ten. The sample here was peripheral blood, taken on day 0 of AZD1222 vaccination. The receptors come from an adult in good health.

The chain joins TRBV5-4 to TRBJ2-6, with TRBD1 matching over 8 bases. From germline, CDR1 is SGHNT and CDR2 YYREEE (reference sequence). This CDR3 has 17 residues. V shed 4 bases, J shed 0 bases, and the junction held 6 bases outside the gene matches. CDR3 sequence (DNA): TGTGCCAGCAGCCCCGGACAGGGAAGCTCTGGGGCCAACGTCCTGACTTTC. It yields the protein CASSPGQGSSGANVLTF.

This chain uses TRBV6-5 with TRBJ2-5, with TRBD2 identical over 9 bases. Germline trimming cut 5 bases from V and 7 bases from J; bases unmatched to any gene: 5. Per the germline V gene, CDR1 is MNHEY and CDR2 is SVGAGI. The CDR3 runs 13 residues. The CDR3 reads CASSTPGLATQYF. As DNA, the CDR3 is TGTGCCAGCAGTACCCCGGGACTAGCGACCCAGTACTTC.

V and J are TRBV27 and TRBJ1-5; 7 nucleotides line up with TRBD1. This CDR3 region has 14 residues. Trimming removed 6 bases from V and 0 bases from J; junction bases left unmatched: 2. Germline values: CDR1 MNHEY, CDR2 SMNVEV (reference sequence). Here the CDR3 reads CASRQGYSNQPQHF. CDR3 in DNA: TGTGCCAGCAGACAGGGGTATAGCAATCAGCCCCAGCATTTT.

A word on this clone: Because the CDR3's place on the DNA is in doubt, the DNA is left out and the CDR3 is given as listed by TCRdb. The CDR3 is CASSKLDVGTGSYEQYF. The rearrangement joins TRBV21-1 to TRBJ2-7; the DNA was not compared with TRBD1, the D call given in the table. TRBV21-1 is shown as a pseudogene. The CDR3 comprises 17 residues, both ends counted.

This chain joins TRBV4-1 and TRBJ2-1; D is undetermined. The CDR3 extends over 11 amino acids. Looked up from germline, CDR1 is MGHRA and CDR2 is YSYEKL. Trimming stripped 3 bases from V and 6 bases from J, with 3 bases between. CDR3 residues: CASSHRNEQFF. CDR3 nucleotides: TGCGCCAGCAGCCACCGCAATGAGCAGTTCTTC.

The chain is built from TRBV6-2 or TRBV6-3 and TRBJ2-7; 8 bases fit TRBD1. Per germline, CDR1 MNHEY and CDR2 SVGEGT. V shed 2 bases and J 2 bases; nucleotides not matched to a gene: 5. The CDR3 is 15 amino acids. The CDR3 reads CASSYPGQVTYEQYF. CDR3 bases: TGTGCCAGCAGTTACCCGGGACAGGTGACCTACGAGCAGTACTTC.

The rearrangement uses TRBV11-2 and TRBJ1-1, with D hard to call. The V end lost 1 base, the J end lost 11 bases, and 11 bases lay between the germline ends. CDR3 size: 12 residues. Germline loops: CDR1 SGHAT, CDR2 FQNNGV. The DNA of the CDR3 is TGTGCCAGCAGCTTAGGACCGGGAGGCGCTTTCTTT. Translated: CASSLGPGGAFF.

The chain is built from TRBV12-3 or TRBV12-4 and TRBJ1-1; 7 bases line up with TRBD1. J was trimmed by 5 bases and V by 6 bases; bases with no gene match: 6. CDR3 size: 13 residues. This chain's CDR3 is CASRQQGTTEAFF. CDR3 DNA: TGTGCCAGCAGACAACAGGGGACGACTGAAGCTTTCTTT.

The chain recombines TRBV7-2 with TRBJ2-2; 7 bases match TRBD2. J was trimmed by 4 bases and V by 2 bases; bases with no gene match: 4. The CDR3 consists of 15 residues. Germline V gene sequence: CDR1 SGHTA, CDR2 FQGNSA. This chain's CDR3 is CASSLWGGSTGELFF. DNA for the CDR3: TGTGCCAGCAGCTTATGGGGCGGGAGCACCGGGGAGCTGTTTTTT.

V usage is TRBV6-6 and J usage is TRBJ2-1; 12 nucleotides agree with TRBD2. The length of the CDR3 is 16 residues. J lost 10 bases, V lost 2 bases, and 9 bases had no gene match. Germline V gives CDR1 MNHNY, CDR2 SVGAGI (reference sequence). CDR3 amino acids: CASSYPGLAGQGEQFF. The DNA of the CDR3 is TGTGCCAGCAGTTACCCAGGACTAGCGGGGCAGGGCGAGCAGTTCTTC.

The gene calls are TRBV28 and TRBJ1-2; 7 bases line up with TRBD1. The CDR3 spans 17 residues. V shed 6 bases, J shed 4 bases, and the junction held 17 bases outside the gene matches. Germline V gene sequence: CDR1 MDHEN, CDR2 SYDVKM. The CDR3 is CASSSRQGALYRYGYTF. The CDR3 DNA sequence: TGTGCCAGCAGCTCAAGACAGGGTGCCCTTTACCGCTATGGCTACACCTTC.

This clone occurred once. The chain employs TRBV13 and TRBJ1-4, with D uncertain. Germline CDR1 and CDR2: PRHDT and FYEKMQ (reference sequence). V lost 4 bases, J lost 8 bases, and 20 bases lay in between. The CDR3 runs 16 residues. The CDR3 protein is CASSSGSLRWGEKLFF. CDR3 bases: TGTGCCAGCAGCTCAGGCTCCCTACGCTGGGGAGAAAAACTGTTTTTT.

This clone was counted once. This rearrangement joins TRBV21-1 to TRBJ1-1; the D segment call TRBD1 is taken from the table without a DNA check. TRBV21-1 is assigned pseudogene status. CDR3 length equals 13 residues. CDR3 bases: TGTGCCAGCAACCGGACAGATAACACTGAAGCTTTCTTT. Translation: CASNRTDNTEAFF.

The sample holds a few counts of this clone. The chain carries TRBV19 and TRBJ2-4; D possibly corresponds to TRBD2 (6 bases). The CDR3 consists of 18 residues. Trimming left V 5 bases short and J 1 base short, with 21 bases between. Germline V gene data show CDR1 as LNHDA and CDR2 as SQIVND (reference sequence). This chain's CDR3 is CASSPGDGDPLAKNIQYF. The CDR3 nucleotides read TGTGCCAGTAGTCCGGGGGACGGCGATCCCCTGGCCAAAAACATTCAGTACTTC.

V gene TRBV9 combines with J gene TRBJ1-3; D is perhaps TRBD1 (5 bases). CDR1 and CDR2 from the germline V gene are SGDLS and YYNGEE. V was clipped by 0 bases and J by 0 bases, with 13 bases between them. The CDR3 is made up of 17 amino acids. Here the CDR3 reads CASSVESWGGSGNTIYF. In DNA, the CDR3 is TGTGCCAGCAGCGTAGAATCGTGGGGGGGCTCTGGAAACACCATATATTTT.

The genes are TRBV18 and TRBJ2-2, with 11 bases aligning to TRBD1. The CDR3 consists of 15 residues. Germline CDR1 reads KGHSH; CDR2 reads LQKENI. With V trimmed by 4 bases and J by 6 bases, 4 bases remained unmatched. CDR3 sequence: CASSRLGQGAGELFF. The CDR3 region has the DNA TGTGCCAGCTCACGACTGGGACAGGGGGCCGGGGAGCTGTTTTTT. Combining the CDR3 with reference TRBV18 and TRBJ2-2 gives the whole variable domain NAGVMQNPRHLVRRRGQEARLRCSPMKGHSHVYWYRQLPEEGLKFMVYLQKENIIDESGMPKERFSAEFPKEGPSILRIQQVVRGDSAAYFCASSRLGQGAGELFFGEGSRLTVL.

The gene calls are TRBV5-1 and TRBJ2-3; perhaps TRBD1 as D (6 bases). The CDR3 consists of 15 residues. Per germline, CDR1 SGHRS and CDR2 YFSETQ. With 5 bases removed from V and 8 bases from J, the gap between germline ends came to 21 bases. The CDR3 loop is CASRETVQGGGTQYF. The DNA for the CDR3 is TGCGCCAGCAGGGAGACTGTTCAAGGGGGTGGTACGCAGTATTTT.

This CDR3 is CASSPQGNPSGSHSTDTQYF. The CDR3 DNA follows: TGTGCCAGCAGCCCACAGGGTAACCCTAGCGGGAGCCATAGCACAGATACGCAGTATTTT. The chain is built from TRBV7-6 and TRBJ2-3, with 10 bases fitting TRBD2. This CDR3 spans 20 amino acids. With 5 bases clipped from V and 0 bases from J, the junction kept 17 bases outside the gene matches. Germline CDR1 is SGHVS and CDR2 is FNYEAQ.

V usage is TRBV28 and J usage is TRBJ1-4, with D perhaps TRBD1 (6 bases). Trimming pared 5 bases from V and 8 bases from J, leaving 15 bases between. Germline CDR1 reads MDHEN; CDR2 reads SYDVKM. This CDR3 comprises 14 residues. The CDR3 loop is CASSAPGALEKLFF. The CDR3 DNA follows: TGTGCCAGCAGTGCACCGGGGGCCTTAGAAAAACTGTTTTTT.

This rearrangement joins TRBV9 to TRBJ1-2; 7 nucleotides match TRBD1. The CDR3 is made up of 15 amino acids. CDR1 is SGDLS, CDR2 YYNGEE, per germline. Germline trimming cut 4 bases from V and 2 bases from J; bases unmatched to any gene: 8. The CDR3 DNA follows: TGTGCCAGCAGCCTTACCGGGACAGCGAACTATGGCTACACCTTC. Translated, it gives CASSLTGTANYGYTF.

This clone showed up just once. CDR3 DNA sequence: TGTGCCACCAGTGATTCTGGACTAGCGCGTTATGAGCAGTTCTTC. It translates to CATSDSGLARYEQFF. V usage is TRBV24-1 and J usage is TRBJ2-1; 9 positions agree with TRBD2. From germline, CDR1 is KGHDR and CDR2 SFDVKD. V was pared by 2 bases and J by 8 bases, with 6 bases of the junction left unmatched. The CDR3 contains 15 residues.

The J gene is TRBJ1-5, the V gene TRBV28, with unresolved D. Germline CDR1 reads MDHEN; CDR2 reads SYDVKM. V was shortened by 3 bases and J by 0 bases, with 6 bases between the two germline ends. CDR3 length: 14 residues. The CDR3 sequence is CASSLVGSNQPQHF. The CDR3 coding sequence is TGTGCCAGCAGTTTGGTGGGTAGCAATCAGCCCCAGCATTTT.

The chain recombines TRBV24-1 with TRBJ2-3; no firm D call. Germline-derived CDR1 and CDR2 are KGHDR and SFDVKD. The CDR3 totals 13 residues. V gave up 6 bases and J gave up 0 bases, with 6 bases separating them. The CDR3 sequence is CATSSRSTDTQYF. The CDR3 coding sequence is TGTGCCACCAGTTCCAGGAGCACAGATACGCAGTATTTT.

The CDR3 DNA is TGTGCCAGCTCACCACCGGCAGAATCCTACGAGCAGTACTTC. Translating gives CASSPPAESYEQYF. The chain employs TRBV18 and TRBJ2-7; D ambiguous. There are 14 residues in the CDR3. Germline CDR1 and CDR2: KGHSH and LQKENI. V was cut by 0 bases and J by 1 base, with 7 bases left in between.

The CDR3 spells CASSETYNEQFF. CDR3 sequence (DNA): TGTGCCAGCAGTGAGACTTACAATGAGCAGTTCTTC. The V and J genes are TRBV6-1 and TRBJ2-1; D gene uncertain. Germline CDR1 MNHNS, CDR2 SASEGT. The CDR3 runs 12 residues. V was clipped by 3 bases and J by 4 bases, with 4 bases between them.

The chain is built from TRBV6-2 or TRBV6-3 and TRBJ2-1, with a weak D call TRBD1 (6 bases). This CDR3 comprises 14 residues. Trimming took off 3 bases at V and 6 bases at J, with 12 bases between the two ends. Per germline, CDR1 MNHEY and CDR2 SVGEGT. Written as DNA, the CDR3 is TGTGCCAGCAGTTATCCCACAGGGCGCAATGAGCAGTTCTTC. Translating it yields CASSYPTGRNEQFF.

The V gene is TRBV19, the J gene TRBJ2-5; 8 nucleotides line up with TRBD1. J was trimmed by 6 bases and V by 7 bases; bases with no gene match: 10. This CDR3 has 14 amino acids. CDR1 and CDR2 from the germline V gene are LNHDA and SQIVND (reference sequence). For the CDR3, the DNA is TGTGCCAGTAACCAAGGGACAGGAACACAGACCCAGTACTTC. This translates into CASNQGTGTQTQYF. The full variable domain, with the rest looked up from reference TRBV19 and TRBJ2-5, is DGGITQSPKYLFRKEGQNVTLSCEQNLNHDAMYWYRQDPGQGLRLIYYSQIVNDFQKGDIAEGYSVSREKKESFPLTVTSAQKNPTAFYLCASNQGTGTQTQYFGPGTRLLVL.

J is TRBJ1-2 and V is TRBV28; D is unclear. Germline CDR1 MDHEN, CDR2 SYDVKM. The length of the CDR3 is 14 residues. Trimming left V 4 bases short and J 8 bases short, with 17 bases between. The CDR3 DNA reads TGTGCCAGCAGTTGGAGCAGGCCAGACGGGGGCTACACCTTC. Translating it yields CASSWSRPDGGYTF.

The rearrangement links TRBV5-1 to TRBJ1-5, with TRBD1 as a possible D gene (6 bases). Germline V gene lookup returns CDR1 SGHRS and CDR2 YFSETQ. This CDR3 has 15 amino acids. The V and J ends lost 2 bases and 0 bases respectively, with 9 bases between them. CDR3 protein: CASSLQGYSNQPQHF. The CDR3 coding sequence is TGCGCCAGCAGCTTACAGGGATATAGCAATCAGCCCCAGCATTTT.

CDR3 nucleotides: TGTGCCAGTAGTATTGACAGGGCGAACTATGGCTACACCTTC. As protein: CASSIDRANYGYTF. This rearrangement joins TRBV19 to TRBJ1-2; TRBD1 agrees at 7 bases. This CDR3 spans 14 amino acids. From germline, CDR1 is LNHDA and CDR2 SQIVND (reference sequence). J was trimmed by 2 bases and V by 3 bases; bases with no gene match: 3.

This sequence joins TRBV24-1 and TRBJ1-6, with 9 bases matching TRBD1. The CDR3 consists of 14 residues. V dropped 4 bases and J dropped 9; count of bases not matched to a gene: 3. Germline-derived CDR1 and CDR2 are KGHDR and SFDVKD. The CDR3 is CATSDPGQGSPLHF. CDR3 sequence (DNA): TGTGCCACCAGTGACCCGGGACAGGGTTCACCCCTCCACTTT.

The chain uses TRBV11-2 and TRBJ1-4; 7 bases match TRBD1. Trimming cost V 2 bases and J 4 bases; bases outside gene matches: 10. The CDR3 extends over 17 amino acids. Germline V gives CDR1 SGHAT, CDR2 FQNNGV. This CDR3 is CASSLWGRGQINEKLFF. CDR3 nucleotides: TGTGCCAGCAGCTTATGGGGTCGGGGACAGATTAATGAAAAACTGTTTTTT.